This TCR beta chain was recorded in a study of T-cell memory formation after mild COVID-19. TCRdb processed the 5' RACE reads anew with MiXCR; each CDR3 protein has one entry. Counted here are a few hundred thousand distinct CDR3 sequences, around 8% occurring once; the ten biggest clones make up approximately 22%. This clonotype was seen a few times. Losses at the gene ends were 6 bases for V and 5 bases for J; bases not matched to a gene: 5. The CDR3 is 14 residues long. Looked up from germline, CDR1 is SGHTA and CDR2 is FQGTGA. The J gene is TRBJ2-2, the V gene TRBV7-3; 8 nucleotides match TRBD1. Sequencing used PBMCs or a T cell subset sorted from them (not recorded which). This receptor was identified in a man aged 18-30 years who had mild COVID-19 (a few samples of this study predate the infection). Cell type and time point are not known. DNA for the CDR3: TGTGCCAGCAGTCGACAGGGGTCAACCGGGGAGCTGTTTTTT. Translating gives CASSRQGSTGELFF.